This is a list of T cell receptor beta chains from one sample in a study of T cell repertoires in cytomegalovirus infection. TCRdb analysed the reads with MiXCR anew, one entry per CDR3 protein. The table records about 310,000 distinct CDR3 sequences, 17% of them present only once. Sequenced material: PBMCs. The source of these receptors is a human donor in good health (CMV status not recorded). Some clones in this sample may be carry-over from other donors' samples. CDR3s include the opening cysteine and the closing phenylalanine or tryptophan. A D gene is named only where the DNA matches it firmly. For some rows the clone size is stated as once, few or many, or as a class when expanded; others skip it.

TRBD2,TRBV5-1,TRBJ2-7,-,CASSLRLAGDYSYEQYF,TGCGCCAGCAGCTTGAGGCTAGCGGGGGACTACTCCTACGAGCAGTACTTC
-,TRBV11-2,TRBJ2-5,-,CASSLVTAQETQYF,TGTGCCAGCAGCTTAGTTACAGCCCAAGAGACCCAGTACTTC
-,TRBV2,TRBJ1-5,-,CASKLSPISNQPQHF,TGTGCCAGCAAACTGTCACCGATTAGCAATCAGCCCCAGCATTTT
-,TRBV7-2,TRBJ1-1,-,CASSERTENTEAFF,TGTGCCAGCAGCGAACGGACGGAGAACACTGAAGCTTTCTTT
TRBD1,TRBV12-3/TRBV12-4,TRBJ1-1,few,CASSFETGPSEAFF,TGTGCCAGCAGTTTCGAGACAGGGCCCTCTGAAGCTTTCTTT
-,TRBV7-2,TRBJ2-5,many,CASSPTPGPIRGLQETQYF,TGTGCCAGCAGCCCAACCCCGGGACCCATACGAGGGTTACAAGAGACCCAGTACTTC
-,TRBV4-2,TRBJ2-7,-,CASSQDNPPGRYEQYF,TGTGCCAGCAGCCAAGATAACCCGCCAGGGCGGTACGAGCAGTACTTC
-,TRBV20-1,TRBJ2-7,few,CSARGPTASEQYF,TGCAGTGCTAGAGGCCCGACAGCTAGCGAGCAGTACTTC
TRBD1,TRBV6-1,TRBJ1-1,many,CASGTGNWGTEAFF,TGTGCCAGCGGGACAGGGAATTGGGGCACTGAAGCTTTCTTT
-,TRBV9,TRBJ1-2,-,CASSPLYRDGGYGYTF,TGTGCCAGCAGCCCTCTCTACAGGGACGGGGGCTATGGCTACACCTTC
TRBD1,TRBV6-2/TRBV6-3,TRBJ2-5,few,CASTSRDRDWQTQYF,TGTGCCAGCACCTCCCGGGACAGGGATTGGCAGACCCAGTACTTC
-,TRBV11-2,TRBJ2-5,many,CASSLGIGFQETQYF,TGTGCCAGCAGCTTAGGGATAGGCTTTCAAGAGACCCAGTACTTC
-,TRBV2,TRBJ2-5,few,CASSEGTGRQETQYF,TGTGCCAGCAGTGAAGGGACCGGACGGCAAGAGACCCAGTACTTC
TRBD1,TRBV12-3/TRBV12-4,TRBJ1-5,many,CASSQGTVNQPQHF,TGTGCCAGCAGTCAAGGGACAGTGAATCAGCCCCAGCATTTT
TRBD1,TRBV20-1,TRBJ2-2,-,CSARDLDRESGELFF,TGCAGTGCTAGAGATTTGGACAGGGAGAGCGGGGAGCTGTTTTTT
-,TRBV28,TRBJ1-2,-,CASSLPSLTLYGYTF,TGTGCCAGCAGTCTCCCAAGCCTTACCCTCTATGGCTACACCTTC
TRBD1,TRBV28,TRBJ1-6,few,CASTETGIWALHF,TGTGCCAGCACTGAGACAGGGATCTGGGCCCTCCACTTT
-,TRBV27,TRBJ2-7,-,CASSLFPGDGVEQYF,TGTGCCAGCAGTTTATTTCCGGGGGACGGCGTAGAGCAGTACTTC
-,TRBV24-1,TRBJ2-6,-,CATSGSSPRSGWISGANVLTF,TGTGCCACCAGTGGATCTTCCCCGAGGAGCGGATGGATCTCTGGGGCCAACGTCCTGACTTTC
TRBD2,TRBV7-9,TRBJ2-3,many,CASSDGTSGRTDTQYF,TGTGCCAGCAGCGACGGGACTAGCGGTCGCACAGATACGCAGTATTTT
-,TRBV2,TRBJ2-2,few,CASVGWRNGELFF,TGTGCCAGCGTAGGTTGGCGAAACGGGGAGCTGTTTTTT
-,TRBV4-2,TRBJ2-2,few,CASSQGWTSEDTGELFF,TGTGCCAGCAGCCAAGGGTGGACTTCCGAGGACACCGGGGAGCTGTTTTTT
-,TRBV10-3,TRBJ1-3,few,CAISESGNSGNTIYF,TGTGCCATCAGTGAGAGCGGGAACTCTGGAAACACCATATATTTT
-,TRBV28,TRBJ2-7,-,CASTSAVRGGQYF,TGTGCCAGCACCTCCGCGGTTCGGGGCGGGCAGTACTTC
-,TRBV7-2,TRBJ1-6,many,CASSFGRGSPLHF,TGTGCCAGCAGCTTCGGACGCGGTTCACCCCTCCACTTT
TRBD2,TRBV6-2/TRBV6-3,TRBJ2-7,many,CASSLVGLAGASPDEQYF,TGTGCCAGCAGTTTGGTCGGCCTAGCGGGGGCCTCGCCGGACGAGCAGTACTTC
TRBD1,TRBV24-1,TRBJ2-3,few,CATRGMDRSTDTQYF,TGTGCCACCAGGGGAATGGACAGGAGCACAGATACGCAGTATTTT
-,TRBV20-1,TRBJ1-1,few,CSAEGPEVQTEAFF,TGCAGTGCTGAAGGGCCGGAGGTTCAGACTGAAGCTTTCTTT
TRBD2,TRBV10-3,TRBJ2-7,few,CAISVKLQRGGGTGSYEQYF,TGTGCCATCAGTGTAAAACTGCAAAGGGGCGGGGGGACGGGTTCCTACGAGCAGTACTTC
-,TRBV7-2,TRBJ2-1,many,CASSPPQGSYNEQFF,TGTGCCAGCAGCCCACCACAGGGTTCCTACAATGAGCAGTTCTTC
TRBD1,TRBV11-2,TRBJ2-5,-,CASSPGTGDQETQYF,TGTGCCAGCAGCCCCGGGACAGGGGACCAAGAGACCCAGTACTTC
-,TRBV27,TRBJ1-2,many,CASSFGRAFGYTF,TGTGCCAGCAGTTTCGGCAGGGCGTTTGGCTACACCTTC
TRBD1,TRBV7-9,TRBJ2-5,many,CASSTQGARETQYF,TGTGCCAGCAGCACACAGGGGGCCCGGGAGACCCAGTACTTC
-,TRBV12-3/TRBV12-4,TRBJ1-2,many,CASSFAGANYGYTF,TGTGCCAGCAGTTTCGCAGGGGCTAACTATGGCTACACCTTC
-,TRBV12-3/TRBV12-4,TRBJ2-7,many,CASSTSYRVGYEQYF,-
TRBD2,TRBV7-2,TRBJ2-2,many,CASSLRAASGGATNTGELFF,TGTGCCAGCAGCTTGCGGGCGGCTAGCGGGGGGGCTACGAACACCGGGGAGCTGTTTTTT
TRBD1,TRBV4-3,TRBJ1-2,-,CASSQINGQVYGYTF,TGCGCCAGCAGCCAAATTAACGGACAGGTATATGGCTACACCTTC
-,TRBV4-2,TRBJ2-1,-,CASSQDVGGHSYNEQFF,TGTGCCAGCAGCCAAGATGTGGGAGGACACTCCTACAATGAGCAGTTCTTC
TRBD1,TRBV14,TRBJ1-4,many,CASSQSAGTATNEKLFF,TGTGCCAGCAGCCAATCTGCCGGGACAGCAACTAATGAAAAACTGTTTTTT
-,TRBV7-2,TRBJ1-2,many,CASSLGQTTRGYTF,TGTGCCAGCAGCTTAGGACAGACGACCCGTGGCTACACCTTC
TRBD1,TRBV7-8,TRBJ2-7,-,CASSRAGTGLGEQYF,TGTGCCAGCAGCCGAGCCGGGACAGGGCTCGGCGAGCAGTACTTC
-,TRBV5-6,TRBJ2-3,few,CASSRDSDTQYF,TGTGCCAGCAGCCGGGATTCAGATACGCAGTATTTT
-,TRBV14,TRBJ1-6,few,CASSRGGGYNSPLHF,TGTGCCAGCAGCCGGGGCGGGGGTTATAATTCACCCCTCCACTTT
-,TRBV7-2,TRBJ2-5,many,CASSFGGGPETQYF,TGTGCCAGCAGCTTTGGGGGGGGGCCGGAGACCCAGTACTTC
-,TRBV7-2,TRBJ2-5,many,CASSYAGPAMMQTETQYF,TGTGCCAGCAGCTACGCCGGGCCTGCGATGATGCAAACAGAGACCCAGTACTTC
-,TRBV4-1,TRBJ2-2,many,CASSQDLGFGGELFF,TGCGCCAGCAGCCAAGACTTAGGGTTCGGCGGGGAGCTGTTTTTT
-,TRBV12-3/TRBV12-4,TRBJ1-5,-,CASSLLGTGNQPQHF,TGTGCCAGCAGTTTACTAGGCACAGGGAATCAGCCCCAGCATTTT
TRBD2,TRBV12-3/TRBV12-4,TRBJ2-1,-,CASRRTSGGAHEQFF,TGTGCCAGCAGGAGAACTAGCGGGGGGGCCCATGAGCAGTTCTTC
-,TRBV2,TRBJ2-2,many,CASRDEGSGELFF,TGTGCCAGCAGGGATGAGGGGTCCGGGGAGCTGTTTTTT
-,TRBV28,TRBJ1-3,-,CASSLSGIGRSGNTIYF,TGTGCCAGCAGTTTATCAGGGATCGGGCGCTCGGGAAACACCATATATTTT
TRBD1,TRBV7-2,TRBJ1-6,many,CASSPGTGRPKSHSYNSPLHF,TGTGCCAGCAGCCCCGGGACAGGGCGACCGAAATCGCACTCCTATAATTCACCCCTCCACTTT
-,TRBV7-9,TRBJ1-3,many,CASSRSDSRPGNTIYF,TGTGCCAGCAGCCGATCGGACAGCCGACCTGGAAACACCATATATTTT
-,TRBV7-2,TRBJ1-2,many,CASTPAGLSAGYTF,TGTGCCAGCACCCCAGCAGGGTTGTCCGCTGGCTACACCTTC
TRBD2,TRBV7-2,TRBJ2-7,many,CASSVSGGDEQYF,TGTGCCAGCAGCGTTAGCGGGGGCGACGAGCAGTACTTC
TRBD2,TRBV20-1,TRBJ2-3,-,CSASTLAGGTDTQYF,TGCAGTGCTAGTACCTTAGCGGGGGGCACAGATACGCAGTATTTT
-,TRBV2,TRBJ1-5,few,CASRVGSSNQPQHF,TGTGCCAGCCGAGTCGGGAGTTCTAACCAGCCCCAGCATTTT
-,TRBV27,TRBJ2-1,-,CASSRRRATYNEQFF,TGTGCCAGCAGTCGCCGCAGGGCGACCTACAATGAGCAGTTCTTC